This T cell receptor beta chain was observed in a study of OX40 agonist ivuxolimab in advanced cancers. Germline values: CDR1 LNHNV, CDR2 YYDKDF (reference sequence). CDR3 length: 16 residues. V was pared by 3 bases and J by 4 bases, with 18 bases between. Repertoires were generated with immunoSEQ multiplex PCR, while TCRdb's copy carries only in-frame clones and drops some. The top ten clones hold around 0.3% of a sample with roughly 100,000 clones, roughly 93% of them seen once. V and J are TRBV15 and TRBJ1-2; D ambiguous. The clonotype originates from an adult with an advanced solid tumor such as melanoma, head and neck, liver or kidney cancer. Sample: CD4+ or CD8+ T cells sorted from blood, taken in a trial of the OX40 agonist ivuxolimab. The CDR3 spells CATSRDSFDNAYGYTF. For the CDR3, the DNA is TGTGCCACCAGCAGGGACTCCTTTGACAACGCCTATGGCTACACCTTC.